This section outlines one T cell receptor (beta chain) sequence together with its context. Its antigen is unknown. These data are taken from a study of shared clonotypes between healthy human individuals. General observations from the study: Generation probabilities were higher for clonotypes shared across all four sorted-subset donors than for unshared ones.

TCRdb's table, derived via immunoSEQ multiplex PCR, lists solely in-frame clones and lacks some. The repertoire holds about 1,500,000 clones, with around 95% as singletons. V was pared by 5 bases and J by 7 bases, with 16 bases between. Germline assignment: CDR1 SGHNT and CDR2 YYREEE (reference sequence). The CDR3 has 14 residues. This chain uses TRBV5-4 with TRBJ1-5; no clear D. What was sequenced was naive CD4+ T cells sorted from blood. Subset here: CD45RA+ positively selected. The sequence was obtained from a man aged 25 to 45 in good health. The CDR3 DNA follows: TGTGCCAGCAGTCTCGACCCCGACGAACAGCCCCAGCATTTT. Its translation is CASSLDPDEQPQHF.